The T cell receptor (beta chain) described here comes from a study of T cells in Graves' hyperthyroidism and ophthalmopathy. Deletions cut 3 bases from V and 0 bases from J, with 12 bases between. There are 16 residues in the CDR3. Patients between 18 and 65 years old had hyperthyroidism, newly diagnosed and lasting under 2 months. Amplified TCR beta CDR3 regions derived from RNA transcripts. First-round RT-PCR of the TCR CDR3 relied on the HTBI primer set. TCRdb independently ran MiXCR on the multiplex PCR reads; one entry per CDR3 protein. The table lists 600,000 to 750,000 distinct CDR3 sequences, approximately 15% of them singletons. This clonotype appeared many times.

The chain has TRBV12-3 or TRBV12-4 and TRBJ1-3; perhaps TRBD1 as D (5 bases). The sequencing sample was made of blood. The TCR originated in a man in his fifties or sixties with Graves' hyperthyroidism. CDR3 sequence: CASSLSKGHSGNTIYF. CDR3 nucleotides: TGTGCCAGCAGTTTGTCCAAGGGGCACTCTGGAAACACCATATATTTT.